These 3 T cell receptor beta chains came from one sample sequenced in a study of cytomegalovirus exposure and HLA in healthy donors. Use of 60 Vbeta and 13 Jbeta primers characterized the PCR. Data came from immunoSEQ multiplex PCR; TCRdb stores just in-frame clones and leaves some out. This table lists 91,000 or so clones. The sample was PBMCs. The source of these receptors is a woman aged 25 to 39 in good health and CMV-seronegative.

CDR3 nucleotides: TGTGCCAGCAGCGTGGAGGGGACAGGGGCCGGCACTGAAGCTTTCTTT. Translating gives CASSVEGTGAGTEAFF. This sequence joins TRBV5-6 and TRBJ1-1; 10 bases align to TRBD1. J gave up 4 bases and V 4 bases, and 10 bases lay outside the gene matches. The CDR3 spans 16 residues. Germline V lookup: CDR1 SGHDT, CDR2 YYEEEE.

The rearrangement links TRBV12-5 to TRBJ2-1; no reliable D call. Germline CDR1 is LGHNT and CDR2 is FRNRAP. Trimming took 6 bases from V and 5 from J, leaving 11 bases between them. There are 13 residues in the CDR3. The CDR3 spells CASGRNRNNEQFF. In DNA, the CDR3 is TGTGCTAGTGGGCGGAATCGAAACAATGAGCAGTTCTTC.

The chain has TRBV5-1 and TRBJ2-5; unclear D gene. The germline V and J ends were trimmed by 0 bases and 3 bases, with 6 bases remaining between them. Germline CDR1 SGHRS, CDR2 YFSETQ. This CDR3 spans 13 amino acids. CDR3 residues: CASSLATEETQYF. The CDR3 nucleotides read TGCGCCAGCAGCTTGGCGACTGAAGAGACCCAGTACTTC.